The clone carrying this TCR beta chain was detected once. Deletions cut 5 bases from V and 4 bases from J, with 11 bases between. The CDR3 has 13 amino acids. This specimen comes from a study of T cell responses to AZD1222 COVID-19 vaccine. Clones were sequenced by immunoSEQ multiplex PCR, and TCRdb holds only the in-frame ones, with some missing. The data show roughly 120,000 clones, approximately 90% seen once. This sequence was found in an adult who received the AZD1222 COVID-19 vaccine. Sequencing was performed on peripheral blood, taken 28 days after the second AZD1222 dose. J is TRBJ1-2 and V is TRBV12-3 or TRBV12-4, with D tentatively TRBD1 (6 bases). DNA for the CDR3: TGTGCCAGCAGTACCGGGACAACCTATGGCTACACCTTC. This encodes CASSTGTTYGYTF.